This T cell receptor beta chain was retrieved from a study of technical replicates of blood from a handful of donors. CDR3 length equals 16 residues. Germline V gene lookup returns CDR1 MNHNS and CDR2 SASEGT. Trimming removed 2 bases from V and 2 bases from J, with 14 bases in between. Assay: immunoSEQ multiplex PCR; the TCRdb copy retains only in-frame clones and omits some. In the table there are roughly 76,000 clones, approximately 91% of which are singletons. V is TRBV6-1 and J is TRBJ2-3; TRBD2 is a possible D gene (5 bases). Material: T cells isolated from PBMCs. The TCR was taken from a human donor in good health. Some clones in this sample may be carry-over from other donors' samples. The CDR3 region is CASSELLGGPTDTQYF. Written as DNA, the CDR3 is TGTGCCAGCAGTGAATTGTTAGGAGGACCCACAGATACGCAGTATTTT.